Shown below are 20 T cell receptor beta chains from a single sample sequenced in a study of blood T cells in healthy people across ages. Primers used in a second PCR of about 6 to 12 cycles were a sample-barcoded 5' primer and a J-beta primer mix. TCRdb redid the calling of the 5' RACE reads with MiXCR, one entry per CDR3 protein. The sample lists 500,000 to 600,000 distinct CDR3 sequences, 27% seen once, with approximately 17% in the top ten. Sequences were obtained from blood. The origin of the receptors is a woman in her 70s in good health.

With regard to this clonotype: No conserved phenylalanine or tryptophan ends this CDR3, so it is likely a read error. V is TRBV11-2 and J is TRBJ2-1, with D perhaps matching TRBD1 or TRBD2 (6 bases each). CDR3 length: 17 amino acids. The germline V gene has CDR1 SGHAT and CDR2 FQNNGV. Trimming removed 0 bases from V and 6 bases from J, with 18 bases in between. CDR3 in amino acids: CASSLDQGITGGNEQFV. CDR3 coding DNA: TGTGCCAGCAGCTTAGATCAGGGGATCACCGGGGGCAATGAGCAGTTCGTC.

This clonotype was counted between two and nine times. The J gene is TRBJ2-5, the V gene TRBV9; the match to TRBD2 covers 11 bases. CDR1 SGDLS and CDR2 YYNGEE come from the germline V gene. This CDR3 region has 13 residues. Germline trimming cut 0 bases from V and 12 bases from J; bases unmatched to any gene: 4. This chain's CDR3 is CASSVVSGGAEYF. The CDR3 DNA reads TGTGCCAGCAGCGTAGTTAGCGGGGGGGCGGAGTACTTC.

The gene calls are TRBV5-1 and TRBJ2-5; D is possibly TRBD2 (5 bases). CDR3 length: 16 residues. Germline V CDR1 and CDR2: SGHRS, YFSETQ. The V gene lost 0 bases and the J gene lost 7 bases, with 19 bases spanning the gap. The CDR3 here is CASSLESEVSGGTQYF. CDR3 bases: TGCGCCAGCAGCTTGGAGTCGGAAGTCTCAGGAGGGACCCAGTACTTC. Together with reference TRBV5-1 and TRBJ2-5, the CDR3 gives the full variable domain: KAGVTQTPRYLIKTRGQQVTLSCSPISGHRSVSWYQQTPGQGLQFLFEYFSETQRNKGNFPGRFSGRQFSNSRSEMNVSTLELGDSALYLCASSLESEVSGGTQYFGPGTRLLVL.

This clonotype was recorded a few times. The chain has TRBV28 and TRBJ1-2; 7 nucleotides line up with TRBD1. The J segment lost 7 bases and the V segment lost 8 bases, leaving 13 bases of the junction unmatched. In germline, CDR1 is MDHEN, CDR2 SYDVKM. The CDR3 totals 14 residues. The chain's CDR3 is CASFTTGTAAGYTF. The CDR3, as DNA: TGTGCCAGCTTCACAACCGGGACAGCAGCTGGCTACACCTTC.

The V gene is TRBV5-1, the J gene TRBJ2-2, with a possible D match to TRBD2 (7 bases). CDR3 length: 15 amino acids. Looked up from germline, CDR1 is SGHRS and CDR2 is YFSETQ. Trimming took 1 base from V and 6 from J, leaving 13 bases between them. The CDR3 loop reads CASSLNRAGAGELFF. The CDR3, as DNA: TGCGCCAGCAGCTTGAACAGGGCGGGGGCCGGGGAGCTGTTTTTT.

This clonotype appeared a few times. V gene TRBV7-8 combines with J gene TRBJ2-1, with a weak D call TRBD1 (6 bases). Trimming shortened V by 0 bases and J by 3 bases, and 9 bases separated the two germline ends. Germline CDR1 and CDR2: SGHVS and FQNEAQ. This CDR3 is built from 15 residues. CDR3 DNA sequence: TGTGCCAGCAGCTTAGCGGGGGCAGTCTACAATGAGCAGTTCTTC. Translated: CASSLAGAVYNEQFF.

The V call is TRBV28, the J call TRBJ2-7, with D possibly called TRBD1 or TRBD2 (5 bases each). Trimming took 3 bases from V and 5 from J, leaving 14 bases between them. Germline V gene data show CDR1 as MDHEN and CDR2 as SYDVKM. The CDR3 has 14 amino acids. Here the CDR3 reads CASSFTGALNEQYF. The CDR3 nucleotides read TGTGCCAGCAGTTTCACCGGGGCTCTTAACGAGCAGTACTTC.

This clonotype was recorded a few times. The chain is built from TRBV12-3 or TRBV12-4 and TRBJ2-1, with D tentatively TRBD2 (6 bases). The CDR3 is 15 residues long. Trimming stripped 5 bases from V and 7 bases from J, with 18 bases between. In DNA form, the CDR3 reads TGTGCCAGCAGTCCAAACTTGGGGGGATTAAATGAGCAGTTCTTC. Protein sequence: CASSPNLGGLNEQFF.

As to this clonotype: The junction differs from germline at one of its ends, possibly a read error. The chain recombines TRBV15 with TRBJ2-1; possibly TRBD2 for D (5 bases). Per germline, CDR1 LNHNV and CDR2 YYDKDF (reference sequence). The CDR3 is 15 amino acids. DNA for the CDR3: TGTGCCTCCAGCGAGGGCCCCTCTGACTACAATGAGCAGTTCTTC. Amino acid sequence: CASSEGPSDYNEQFF.

This clonotype has a count of ten or more. V usage is TRBV29-1 and J usage is TRBJ2-2; 9 positions match TRBD1. CDR1 SQVTM and CDR2 ANQGSEA come from the germline V gene. V shed 5 bases and J 5 bases; nucleotides not matched to a gene: 6. The CDR3 is 14 residues long. CDR3 sequence: CSVLRTGVTGELFF. CDR3 bases: TGCAGCGTTTTGAGGACAGGGGTAACCGGGGAGCTGTTTTTT.

This clonotype occurred a few times. This chain connects TRBV19 to TRBJ1-5; D might be TRBD1 (6 bases). This CDR3 has 12 amino acids. The germline V gene has CDR1 LNHDA and CDR2 SQIVND (reference sequence). V was shortened by 8 bases and J by 3 bases, with 8 bases between the two germline ends. As DNA, the CDR3 is TGTGCCAGTGGGGGGGCCAATCAGCCCCAGCATTTT. Its protein product is CASGGANQPQHF.

The chain is built from TRBV7-9 and TRBJ1-2, with TRBD1 as a possible D gene (5 bases). Per the germline V gene, CDR1 is SEHNR and CDR2 is FQNEAQ (reference sequence). V was clipped by 5 bases and J by 4 bases, with 11 bases between them. The CDR3 sequence is 13 residues long. In nucleotides, the CDR3 is TGTGCCAGCAGCAGGGGTATGTCCTATGGCTACACCTTC. This codes for CASSRGMSYGYTF.

The rearrangement joins TRBV23-1 to TRBJ1-1, with TRBD1 identical over 7 bases. TRBV23-1 qualifies as an ORF whose function is uncertain. V trimming: 8 bases; J trimming: 1 base; junction bases outside the gene matches: 10. This CDR3 has 15 residues. The CDR3 protein is CASGPQTGPNTEAFF. The CDR3, as DNA: TGCGCCAGCGGTCCCCAGACAGGGCCGAACACTGAAGCTTTCTTT.

V is TRBV5-1 and J is TRBJ2-6; D may be TRBD1 or TRBD2 (5 bases each). The germline V gene encodes CDR1 SGHRS and CDR2 YFSETQ. V was shortened by 8 bases and J by 1 base, with 13 bases between the two germline ends. The CDR3 length is 15 residues. The CDR3 region has the DNA TGCGCCAGTCTCCGGGGCCAATCTGGGGCCAACGTCCTGACTTTC. Encoded protein: CASLRGQSGANVLTF. Full variable domain (rest looked up from reference TRBV5-1 and TRBJ2-6): KAGVTQTPRYLIKTRGQQVTLSCSPISGHRSVSWYQQTPGQGLQFLFEYFSETQRNKGNFPGRFSGRQFSNSRSEMNVSTLELGDSALYLCASLRGQSGANVLTFGAGSRLTVL.

The rearrangement uses TRBV4-2 and TRBJ2-5; a possible D gene is TRBD1 (5 bases). Looked up from germline, CDR1 is LGHNA and CDR2 is YNFKEQ. The ends were cut back, 0 bases at V and 5 bases at J, with 13 bases in the middle. The CDR3 is 15 residues long. CDR3 residues: CASSQDNSGPETQYF. In DNA form, the CDR3 reads TGTGCCAGCAGCCAAGATAATTCAGGGCCCGAGACCCAGTACTTC.

The CDR3 reads CASSLRDRGSYGYTF. CDR3 bases: TGTGCCAGCAGCTTGAGGGACAGGGGAAGTTATGGCTACACCTTC. The genes are TRBV7-2 and TRBJ1-2, with TRBD1 matching 10 bases. This CDR3 contains 15 residues. J lost 5 bases, V lost 3 bases, and 6 bases had no gene match. Per the germline V gene, CDR1 is SGHTA and CDR2 is FQGNSA.

The J gene is TRBJ2-5, the V gene TRBV4-1; 10 bases align to TRBD2. Gene TRBJ2-7 matches the end of the DNA better, so the J call may be wrong. In germline, CDR1 is MGHRA, CDR2 YSYEKL. The CDR3 is made up of 15 amino acids. The CDR3 loop is CASSLPTSGHYEQYF. The CDR3 region has the DNA TGCGCCAGCAGCCTACCGACTAGCGGGCACTACGAGCAGTACTTC.

The rearrangement links TRBV12-3 or TRBV12-4 to TRBJ2-1; 8 positions agree with TRBD2. V was pared by 4 bases and J by 7 bases, with 12 bases of the junction left unmatched. This CDR3 has 16 amino acids. Here the CDR3 reads CASSSLTSGGGNEQFF. In nucleotides, the CDR3 is TGTGCCAGCAGTTCCCTGACCAGCGGGGGTGGGAATGAGCAGTTCTTC.

CDR3 region: CASSLDGKEAFF. CDR3 DNA sequence: TGTGCCAGCAGCTTAGACGGCAAAGAAGCTTTCTTT. The chain has TRBV11-3 and TRBJ1-1; D is undetermined. Germline V gene sequence: CDR1 SGHNT, CDR2 YENEEA. The CDR3 contains 12 residues. V shed 0 bases and J shed 8 bases, with 7 bases lying between them.

The rearrangement links TRBV7-2 to TRBJ2-1; D is unclear. This CDR3 spans 13 amino acids. The V end was cut by 4 bases, the J end by 2 bases, with 6 bases between. The germline V gene has CDR1 SGHTA and CDR2 FQGNSA. CDR3 sequence (DNA): TGTGCCAGCAGCTATGGAACCTACAATGAGCAGTTCTTC. This gives the protein CASSYGTYNEQFF.